This TCR beta chain was identified during a study of cytomegalovirus exposure and HLA in healthy donors. Whole-study results and caveats: Per a later analysis, HLA-associated TCR beta chains showed more clonal expansion than other, equally common TCR beta chains. Later analysis suggested most CMV-associated TCR beta chains were HLA-restricted.

The study ran its PCR with 60 Vbeta and 13 Jbeta primers. Profiling relied on immunoSEQ multiplex PCR, and the TCRdb table lists in-frame clones only, not all of them. The sample yields roughly 200,000 clones, around three quarters seen once. About this clone: Its target is not known.

The CDR3 sequence is 13 residues long. V lost 6 bases and J lost 4; bases outside the gene matches: 5. Germline lookup yields CDR1 LNHDA and CDR2 SQIVND (reference sequence). The chain has TRBV19 and TRBJ1-1; TRBD1 agrees at 7 bases. This clonotype originated in a young man in good health and CMV-seronegative. Material: PBMCs. Here the CDR3 reads CASSGTASTEAFF. CDR3 DNA sequence: TGTGCCAGTAGCGGGACAGCGAGCACTGAAGCTTTCTTT. The entire variable domain, with the rest obtained from reference TRBV19 and TRBJ1-1, is as follows: DGGITQSPKYLFRKEGQNVTLSCEQNLNHDAMYWYRQDPGQGLRLIYYSQIVNDFQKGDIAEGYSVSREKKESFPLTVTSAQKNPTAFYLCASSGTASTEAFFGQGTRLTVV.